A single sample is the source of the 15 T cell receptor beta chains below, sequenced in a study of CD8+ T cells in alopecia areata. Regarding treatment: oral pan-JAK inhibitor, 5-10 mg twice daily. After isolation, RNA underwent reverse transcription to generate cDNA as the sequencing template. Assay used: immunoSEQ multiplex PCR; TCRdb lists only in-frame clones, some missing. The sample consists of under 150,000 clones, 53% of them appearing once. The material was CD4+ T cells sorted from blood, obtained at week 4, from a patient treated with tofacitinib. These receptors were taken from a human donor with alopecia areata.

Concerning this clone itself: The same CDR3 arises from other DNA sequences in this sample as well. The genes are TRBV30 and TRBJ1-2, with 9 bases fitting TRBD1. The germline V gene has CDR1 GTSNPN and CDR2 SVGIG (reference sequence). There are 11 residues in the CDR3. J gave up 6 bases and V 7 bases, and 3 bases lay outside the gene matches. The CDR3 coding sequence is TGTGCCTTGAACAGGGGGCATGGCTACACCTTC. It yields the protein CALNRGHGYTF.

This rearrangement joins TRBV5-1 to TRBJ1-1; the D is unclear. The germline V gene has CDR1 SGHRS and CDR2 YFSETQ. The length of the CDR3 is 13 residues. V dropped 2 bases and J dropped 4 bases, with 9 bases sitting between them. CDR3 sequence reads: CASSFEETTEAFF. The CDR3 nucleotides read TGCGCCAGCAGCTTCGAAGAAACCACTGAAGCTTTCTTT.

The chain carries TRBV29-1 and TRBJ2-1, with 7 bases that match TRBD2. J lost 6 bases, V lost 3 bases, and 5 bases had no gene match. Germline V lookup: CDR1 SQVTM, CDR2 ANQGSEA. This CDR3 has 13 residues. In DNA, the CDR3 is TGCAGCGTTGACCGCGGGGGAGTCAATGAGCAGTTCTTC. Amino acids: CSVDRGGVNEQFF.

The genes are TRBV10-2 and TRBJ2-7; TRBD2 might be the D (6 bases). The CDR3 sequence is 13 residues long. V lost 7 bases and J 1 base, leaving 11 bases between the germline ends. Germline V gives CDR1 WSHSY, CDR2 SAAADI. In nucleotides, the CDR3 is TGCGCCAGCACGCCGGGACTTTCCTACGAGCAGTACTTC. It translates to CASTPGLSYEQYF.

This chain uses TRBV15 with TRBJ2-5, with D possibly being TRBD2 (6 bases). The CDR3 consists of 17 residues. V shed 3 bases and J shed 2 bases, with 19 bases lying between them. Germline CDR1 LNHNV, CDR2 YYDKDF (reference sequence). The DNA for the CDR3 is TGTGCCACCAGCAGGGTGCGGGGTGAGGGTTGGCAAGAGACCCAGTACTTC. This gives the protein CATSRVRGEGWQETQYF.

V usage is TRBV5-1 and J usage is TRBJ1-5; D remains unclear. The germline CDR1 and CDR2 sequences are SGHRS and YFSETQ. V lost 4 bases and J 0 bases, leaving 26 bases between the germline ends. There are 20 residues in the CDR3. Here the CDR3 DNA reads TGCGCCAGCAGCCATTACCGGGTCCCTCCATTTCACAATAGCAATCAGCCCCAGCATTTT. Its protein is CASSHYRVPPFHNSNQPQHF.

This clone appeared a few times. V gene TRBV4-1 combines with J gene TRBJ1-4; possibly TRBD1 for D (6 bases). V lost 3 bases to trimming and J lost 5 bases, with 10 bases between them. Germline V CDR1 and CDR2: MGHRA, YSYEKL. This CDR3 is built from 14 residues. The CDR3 sequence: CASSHGRGNEKLFF. For the CDR3, the DNA is TGCGCCAGCAGCCATGGGAGGGGGAATGAAAAACTGTTTTTT.

This clone has a single count. The gene calls are TRBV10-3 and TRBJ1-5, with D uncertain. The CDR3 loop spans 11 amino acids. V lost 5 bases to trimming and J lost 5 bases, with 4 bases between them. Germline V CDR1 and CDR2: ENHRY, SYGVKD. This CDR3 reads CAISLDQPQHF. The CDR3 bases are TGTGCCATCAGTCTGGATCAGCCCCAGCATTTT.

This chain links TRBV29-1 with TRBJ1-1; D might be TRBD1 (5 bases). Germline V gene sequence: CDR1 SQVTM, CDR2 ANQGSEA. V lost 6 bases and J lost 0, with 35 bases in between. The CDR3 totals 21 residues. CDR3 sequence reads: CSVGGEGRKTQPRQLNTEAFF. The CDR3 region has the DNA TGCAGCGTCGGGGGGGAGGGGCGAAAGACACAACCCCGTCAACTGAACACTGAAGCTTTCTTT.

The chain employs TRBV27 and TRBJ2-2, with 11 bases matching TRBD2. The CDR3 sequence is 16 residues long. In germline, CDR1 is MNHEY, CDR2 SMNVEV (reference sequence). J was trimmed by 4 bases and V by 2 bases; bases with no gene match: 3. Written as DNA, the CDR3 is TGTGCCAGCAGTTTAACGGGACTAGCGGCCACCGGGGAGCTGTTTTTT. Encoded protein: CASSLTGLAATGELFF.

The chain joins TRBV9 to TRBJ2-1, with 10 bases lining up with TRBD2. V lost 3 bases to trimming and J lost 4 bases; unmatched junction nucleotides: 7. This CDR3 contains 16 residues. Germline V gene lookup returns CDR1 SGDLS and CDR2 YYNGEE. CDR3 amino acids: CASSGASGRRYNEQFF. DNA of the CDR3: TGTGCCAGCAGCGGCGCTAGCGGGAGAAGATACAATGAGCAGTTCTTC.

This clone was counted a single time. This chain joins TRBV29-1 and TRBJ2-7; D may be TRBD2 (6 bases). The CDR3 is made up of 15 amino acids. Trimming pared 5 bases from V and 5 bases from J, leaving 22 bases between. CDR1 and CDR2 from the germline V gene are SQVTM and ANQGSEA. The DNA of the CDR3 is TGCAGCGTTAGGATAGGCGGGACCCCCCGGGACGAGCAGTACTTC. Amino acids: CSVRIGGTPRDEQYF.

The chain carries TRBV5-1 and TRBJ2-3; D gene unclear. CDR1 is SGHRS and CDR2 is YFSETQ in the germline V gene. V was trimmed by 2 bases and J by 5 bases, leaving 15 bases between them. The CDR3 extends over 15 amino acids. CDR3 loop: CASSFEAPSRDTQYF. For the CDR3, the DNA is TGCGCCAGCAGCTTTGAAGCGCCTTCTCGAGATACGCAGTATTTT.

The rearrangement uses TRBV30 and TRBJ2-3, with 7 bases lining up with TRBD1. There are 13 residues in the CDR3. The junction had 3 bases not matched to a gene; V was cut back by 5 bases and J by 1 base. Germline V CDR1 and CDR2: GTSNPN, SVGIG (reference sequence). The CDR3, as DNA: TGTGCCTGGGGAAGGGGGCGCACAGATACGCAGTATTTT. It encodes CAWGRGRTDTQYF.

Notes on this clone: Other DNA sequences in this specimen translate into the identical CDR3. This chain connects TRBV18 to TRBJ2-7; TRBD1 might be the D (6 bases). This CDR3 has 12 residues. Trimming took off 6 bases at V and 6 bases at J, with 12 bases between the two ends. The germline gives CDR1 KGHSH, CDR2 LQKENI. The CDR3 DNA follows: TGTGCCAGCTCGCCGACAGGAGGCGAGCAGTACTTC. It yields the protein CASSPTGGEQYF.